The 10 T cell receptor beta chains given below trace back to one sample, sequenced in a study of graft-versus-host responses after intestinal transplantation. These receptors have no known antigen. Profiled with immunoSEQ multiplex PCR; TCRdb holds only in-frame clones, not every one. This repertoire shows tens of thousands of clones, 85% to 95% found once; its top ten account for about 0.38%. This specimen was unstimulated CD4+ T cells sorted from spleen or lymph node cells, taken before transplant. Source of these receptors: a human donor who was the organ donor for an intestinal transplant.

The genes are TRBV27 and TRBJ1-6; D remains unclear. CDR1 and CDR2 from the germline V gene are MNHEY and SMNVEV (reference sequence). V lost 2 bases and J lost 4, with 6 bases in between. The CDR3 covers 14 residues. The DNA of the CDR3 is TGTGCCAGCAGTTTAATCCAGTATAATTCACCCCTCCACTTT. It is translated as CASSLIQYNSPLHF.

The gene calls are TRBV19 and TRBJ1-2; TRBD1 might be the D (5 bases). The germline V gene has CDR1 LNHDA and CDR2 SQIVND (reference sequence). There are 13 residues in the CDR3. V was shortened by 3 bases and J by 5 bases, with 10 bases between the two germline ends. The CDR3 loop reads CASSIAGTYGYTF. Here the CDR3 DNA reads TGTGCCAGTAGTATTGCAGGGACGTATGGCTACACCTTC.

Here the CDR3 reads CASSPTPSAPVYF. CDR3 DNA sequence: TGTGCCAGTAGCCCGACCCCGAGCGCGCCCGTATACTTC. The rearrangement joins TRBV19 to TRBJ2-7; D not resolved. The ends were cut back, 6 bases at V and 13 bases at J, with 22 bases in the middle. Germline CDR1 and CDR2: LNHDA and SQIVND (reference sequence). This CDR3 comprises 13 residues.

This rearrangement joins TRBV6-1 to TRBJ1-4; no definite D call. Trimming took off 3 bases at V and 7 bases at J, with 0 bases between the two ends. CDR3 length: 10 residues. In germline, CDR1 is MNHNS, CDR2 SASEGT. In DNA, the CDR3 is TGTGCCAGCAGTGATGAAAAACTGTTTTTT. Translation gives CASSDEKLFF.

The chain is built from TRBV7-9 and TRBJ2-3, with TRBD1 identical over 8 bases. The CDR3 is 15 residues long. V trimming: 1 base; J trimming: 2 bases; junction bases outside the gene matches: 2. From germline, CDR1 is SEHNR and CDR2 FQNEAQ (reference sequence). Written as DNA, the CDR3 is TGTGCCAGCAGCTTAGGGACAGGGCTCACAGATACGCAGTATTTT. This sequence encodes CASSLGTGLTDTQYF.

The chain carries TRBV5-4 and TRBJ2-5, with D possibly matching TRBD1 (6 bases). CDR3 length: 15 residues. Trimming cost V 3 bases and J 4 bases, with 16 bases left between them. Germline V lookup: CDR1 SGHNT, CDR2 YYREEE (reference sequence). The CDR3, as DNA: TGTGCCAGCAGCTCCAAATCCGGGACATCAGAGACCCAGTACTTC. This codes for CASSSKSGTSETQYF.

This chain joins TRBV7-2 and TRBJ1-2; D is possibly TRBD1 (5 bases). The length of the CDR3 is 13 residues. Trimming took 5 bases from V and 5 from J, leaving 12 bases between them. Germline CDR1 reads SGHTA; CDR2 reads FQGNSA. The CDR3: CASSTGARYGYTF. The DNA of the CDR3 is TGTGCCAGCAGCACAGGTGCCCGTTATGGCTACACCTTC.

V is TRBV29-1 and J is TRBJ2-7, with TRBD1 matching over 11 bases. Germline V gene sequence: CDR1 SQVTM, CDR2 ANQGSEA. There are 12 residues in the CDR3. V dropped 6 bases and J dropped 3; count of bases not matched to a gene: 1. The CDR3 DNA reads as TGCAGCGTCGGGACAGGGGGCTACGAGCAGTACTTC. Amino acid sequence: CSVGTGGYEQYF.

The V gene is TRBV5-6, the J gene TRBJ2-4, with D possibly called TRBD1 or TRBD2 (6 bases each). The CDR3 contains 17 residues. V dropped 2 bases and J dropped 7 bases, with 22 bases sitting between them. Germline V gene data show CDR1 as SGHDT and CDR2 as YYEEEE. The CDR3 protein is CASSFSGGRGVRNIQYF. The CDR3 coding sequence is TGTGCCAGCAGCTTCTCTGGGGGGCGAGGGGTCCGGAACATTCAGTACTTC.

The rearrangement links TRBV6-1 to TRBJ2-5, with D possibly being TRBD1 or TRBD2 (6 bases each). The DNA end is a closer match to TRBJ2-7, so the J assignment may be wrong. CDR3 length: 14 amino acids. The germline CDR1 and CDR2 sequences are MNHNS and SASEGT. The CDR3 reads CASSEPRGAYEQYF. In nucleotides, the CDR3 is TGTGCCAGCAGTGAGCCAAGGGGGGCCTACGAGCAGTACTTC.